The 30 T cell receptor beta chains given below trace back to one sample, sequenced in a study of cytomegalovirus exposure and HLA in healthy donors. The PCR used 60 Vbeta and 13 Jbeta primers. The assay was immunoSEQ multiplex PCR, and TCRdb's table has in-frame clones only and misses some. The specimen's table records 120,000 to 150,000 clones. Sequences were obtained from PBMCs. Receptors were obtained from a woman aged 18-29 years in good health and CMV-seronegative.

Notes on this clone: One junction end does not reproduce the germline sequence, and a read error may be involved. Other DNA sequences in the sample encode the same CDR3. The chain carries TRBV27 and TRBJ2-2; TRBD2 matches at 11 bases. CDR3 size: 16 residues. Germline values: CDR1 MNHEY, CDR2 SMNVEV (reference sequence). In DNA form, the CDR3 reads TGCGCCAGCCGAATAGCGGGAGGGCCATTGGACGGGGAGCTGTTTTTT. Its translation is CASRIAGGPLDGELFF.

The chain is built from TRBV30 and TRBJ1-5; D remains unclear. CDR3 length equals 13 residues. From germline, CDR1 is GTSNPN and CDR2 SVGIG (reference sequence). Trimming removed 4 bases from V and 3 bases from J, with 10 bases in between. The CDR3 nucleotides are TGTGCCTGGACCGGGAACCCCAATCAGCCCCAGCATTTT. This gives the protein CAWTGNPNQPQHF.

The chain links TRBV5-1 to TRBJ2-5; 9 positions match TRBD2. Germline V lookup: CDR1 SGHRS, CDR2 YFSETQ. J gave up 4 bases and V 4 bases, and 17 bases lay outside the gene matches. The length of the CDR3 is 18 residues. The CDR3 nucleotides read TGCGCCAGCAGCCCGATGGGTAGCGGGAGTTTAGGCGGAGAGACCCAGTACTTC. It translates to CASSPMGSGSLGGETQYF. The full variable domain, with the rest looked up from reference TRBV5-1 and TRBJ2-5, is KAGVTQTPRYLIKTRGQQVTLSCSPISGHRSVSWYQQTPGQGLQFLFEYFSETQRNKGNFPGRFSGRQFSNSRSEMNVSTLELGDSALYLCASSPMGSGSLGGETQYFGPGTRLLVL.

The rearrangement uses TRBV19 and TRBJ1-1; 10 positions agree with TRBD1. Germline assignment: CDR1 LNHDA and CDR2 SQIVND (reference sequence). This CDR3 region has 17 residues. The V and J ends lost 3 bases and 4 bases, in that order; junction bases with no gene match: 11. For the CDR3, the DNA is TGTGCCAGTAGTATTAAGGGACAGGGGAGTGGAAGCACTGAAGCTTTCTTT. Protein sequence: CASSIKGQGSGSTEAFF.

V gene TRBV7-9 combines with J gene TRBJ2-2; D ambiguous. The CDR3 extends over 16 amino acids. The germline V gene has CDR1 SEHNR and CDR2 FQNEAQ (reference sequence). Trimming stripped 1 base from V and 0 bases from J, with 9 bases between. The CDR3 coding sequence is TGTGCCAGCAGCTTAGGCTACGTCACGAACACCGGGGAGCTGTTTTTT. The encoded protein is CASSLGYVTNTGELFF.

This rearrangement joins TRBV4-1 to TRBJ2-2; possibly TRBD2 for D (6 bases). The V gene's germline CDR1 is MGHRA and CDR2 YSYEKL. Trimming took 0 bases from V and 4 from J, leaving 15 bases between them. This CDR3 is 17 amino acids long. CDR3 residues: CASSQDPGSLSTGELFF. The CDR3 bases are TGCGCCAGCAGCCAAGACCCCGGGAGCCTGAGCACCGGGGAGCTGTTTTTT.

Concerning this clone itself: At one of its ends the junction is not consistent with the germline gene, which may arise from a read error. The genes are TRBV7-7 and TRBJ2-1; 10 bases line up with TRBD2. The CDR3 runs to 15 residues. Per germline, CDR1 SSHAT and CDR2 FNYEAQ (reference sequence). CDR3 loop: CASSSVAGGYNEQFF. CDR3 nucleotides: TGTGCTAGCAGCTCTGTAGCGGGGGGTTACAATGAGCAGTTCTTC.

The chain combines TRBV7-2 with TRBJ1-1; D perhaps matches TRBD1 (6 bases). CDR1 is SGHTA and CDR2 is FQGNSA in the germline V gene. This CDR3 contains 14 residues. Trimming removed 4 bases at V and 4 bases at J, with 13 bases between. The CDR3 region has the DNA TGTGCCAGCAGCTCATCAGGGGTACTCACTGAAGCTTTCTTT. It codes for CASSSSGVLTEAFF.

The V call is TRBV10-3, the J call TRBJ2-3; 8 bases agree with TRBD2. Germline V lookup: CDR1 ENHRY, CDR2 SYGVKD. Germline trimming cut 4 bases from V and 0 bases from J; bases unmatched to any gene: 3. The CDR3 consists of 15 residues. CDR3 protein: CAISVGGASTDTQYF. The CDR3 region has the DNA TGTGCCATCAGTGTCGGGGGGGCTAGCACAGATACGCAGTATTTT.

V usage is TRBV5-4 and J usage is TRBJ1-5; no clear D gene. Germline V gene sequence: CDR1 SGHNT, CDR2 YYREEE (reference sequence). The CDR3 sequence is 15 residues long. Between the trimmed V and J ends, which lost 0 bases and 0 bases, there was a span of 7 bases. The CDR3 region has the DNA TGTGCCAGCAGCTTGGAGCCGGGTAGCAATCAGCCCCAGCATTTT. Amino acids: CASSLEPGSNQPQHF.

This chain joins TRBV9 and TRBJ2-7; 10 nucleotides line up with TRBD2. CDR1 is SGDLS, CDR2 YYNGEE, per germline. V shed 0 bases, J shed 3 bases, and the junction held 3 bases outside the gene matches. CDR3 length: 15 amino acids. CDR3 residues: CASSVVAGGGYEQYF. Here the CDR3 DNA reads TGTGCCAGCAGCGTAGTAGCGGGAGGAGGCTACGAGCAGTACTTC.

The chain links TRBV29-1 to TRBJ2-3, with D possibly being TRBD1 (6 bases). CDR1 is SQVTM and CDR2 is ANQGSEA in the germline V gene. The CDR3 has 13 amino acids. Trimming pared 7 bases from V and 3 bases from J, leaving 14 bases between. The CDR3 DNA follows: TGCAGCGGGGACCTAGGGGGAACAGATACGCAGTATTTT. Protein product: CSGDLGGTDTQYF.

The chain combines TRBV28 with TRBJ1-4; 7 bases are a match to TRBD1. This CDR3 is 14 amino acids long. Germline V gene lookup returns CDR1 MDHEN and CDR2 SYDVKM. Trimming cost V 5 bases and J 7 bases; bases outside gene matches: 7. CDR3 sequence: CASSVSQGGEKLFF. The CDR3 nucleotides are TGTGCCAGCAGTGTGAGCCAGGGGGGTGAAAAACTGTTTTTT.

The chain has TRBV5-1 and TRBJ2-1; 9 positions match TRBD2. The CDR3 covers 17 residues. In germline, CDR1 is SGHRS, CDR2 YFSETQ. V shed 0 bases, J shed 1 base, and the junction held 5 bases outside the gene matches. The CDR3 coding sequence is TGCGCCAGCAGCTTGGGGCCTAGCGGGACATCCTACAATGAGCAGTTCTTC. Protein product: CASSLGPSGTSYNEQFF. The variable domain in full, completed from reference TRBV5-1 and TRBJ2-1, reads KAGVTQTPRYLIKTRGQQVTLSCSPISGHRSVSWYQQTPGQGLQFLFEYFSETQRNKGNFPGRFSGRQFSNSRSEMNVSTLELGDSALYLCASSLGPSGTSYNEQFFGPGTRLTVL.

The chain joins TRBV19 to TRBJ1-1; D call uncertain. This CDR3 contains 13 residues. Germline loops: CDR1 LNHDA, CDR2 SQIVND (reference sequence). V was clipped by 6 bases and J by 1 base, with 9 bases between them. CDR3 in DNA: TGTGCCAGTAGGGGCAACCCGAACACTGAAGCTTTCTTT. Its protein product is CASRGNPNTEAFF.

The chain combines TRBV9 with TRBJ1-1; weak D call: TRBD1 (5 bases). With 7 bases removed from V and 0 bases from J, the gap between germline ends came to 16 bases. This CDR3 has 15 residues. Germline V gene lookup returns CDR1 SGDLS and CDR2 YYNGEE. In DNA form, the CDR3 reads TGTGCCAGCCCCCAAGGGGTGCCCATGAACACTGAAGCTTTCTTT. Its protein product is CASPQGVPMNTEAFF.

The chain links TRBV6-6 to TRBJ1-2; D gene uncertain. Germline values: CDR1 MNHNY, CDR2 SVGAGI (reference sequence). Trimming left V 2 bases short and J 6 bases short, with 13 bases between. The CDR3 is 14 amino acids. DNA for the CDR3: TGTGCCAGCAGTTACGACCCCGGAGTCGATGGCTACACCTTC. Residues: CASSYDPGVDGYTF.

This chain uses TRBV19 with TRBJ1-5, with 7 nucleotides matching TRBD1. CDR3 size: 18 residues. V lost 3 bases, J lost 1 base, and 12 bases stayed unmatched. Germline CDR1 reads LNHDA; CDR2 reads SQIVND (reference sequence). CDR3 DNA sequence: TGTGCCAGTAGTATGTTCTCGGCAGGGGGGCCGAGCAATCAGCCCCAGCATTTT. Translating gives CASSMFSAGGPSNQPQHF.

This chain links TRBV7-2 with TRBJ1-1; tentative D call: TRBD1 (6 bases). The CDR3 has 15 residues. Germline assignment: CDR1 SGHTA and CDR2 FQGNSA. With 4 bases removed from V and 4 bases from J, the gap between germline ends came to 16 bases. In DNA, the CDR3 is TGTGCCAGCAGCTCCTTGAGGGGGGGGGCCACTGAAGCTTTCTTT. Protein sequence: CASSSLRGGATEAFF.

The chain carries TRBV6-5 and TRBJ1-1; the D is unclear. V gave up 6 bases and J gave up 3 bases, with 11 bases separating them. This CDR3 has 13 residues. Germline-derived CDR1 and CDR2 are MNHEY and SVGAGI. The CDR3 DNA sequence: TGTGCCAGCAGGACGGGAATACACACTGAAGCTTTCTTT. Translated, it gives CASRTGIHTEAFF.

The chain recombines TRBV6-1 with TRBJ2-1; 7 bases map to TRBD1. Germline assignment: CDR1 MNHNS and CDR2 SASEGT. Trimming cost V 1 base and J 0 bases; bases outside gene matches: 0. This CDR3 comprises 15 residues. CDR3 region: CASSEGDSSYNEQFF. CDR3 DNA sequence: TGTGCCAGCAGTGAAGGGGACAGCTCCTACAATGAGCAGTTCTTC.

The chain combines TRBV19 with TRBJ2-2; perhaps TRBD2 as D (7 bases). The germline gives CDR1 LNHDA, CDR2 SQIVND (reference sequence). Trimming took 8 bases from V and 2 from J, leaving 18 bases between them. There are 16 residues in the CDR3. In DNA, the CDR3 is TGTGCCAGTGGCGGGGAGGGGGACATTAACACCGGGGAGCTGTTTTTT. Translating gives CASGGEGDINTGELFF.

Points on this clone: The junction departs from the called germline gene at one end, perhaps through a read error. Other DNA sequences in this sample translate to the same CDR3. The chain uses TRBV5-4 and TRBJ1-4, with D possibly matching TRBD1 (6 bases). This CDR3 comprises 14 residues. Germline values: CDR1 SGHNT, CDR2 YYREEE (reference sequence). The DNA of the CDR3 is TGTGCCAGCAGCTTGACAGGGAGCGGAGAAAAGCTGTTTTTT. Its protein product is CASSLTGSGEKLFF.

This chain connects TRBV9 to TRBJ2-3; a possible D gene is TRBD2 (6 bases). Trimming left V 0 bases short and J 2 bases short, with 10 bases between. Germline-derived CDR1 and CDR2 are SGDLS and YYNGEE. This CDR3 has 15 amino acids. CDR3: CASSVVAGNTDTQYF. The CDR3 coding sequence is TGTGCCAGCAGCGTAGTGGCGGGAAACACAGATACGCAGTATTTT.

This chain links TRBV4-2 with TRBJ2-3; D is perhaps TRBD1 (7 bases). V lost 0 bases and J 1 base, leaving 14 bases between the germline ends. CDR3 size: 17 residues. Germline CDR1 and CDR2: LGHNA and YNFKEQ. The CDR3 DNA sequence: TGTGCCAGCAGCCAAGATACAGGGGACTGGCGCACAGATACGCAGTATTTT. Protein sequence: CASSQDTGDWRTDTQYF.

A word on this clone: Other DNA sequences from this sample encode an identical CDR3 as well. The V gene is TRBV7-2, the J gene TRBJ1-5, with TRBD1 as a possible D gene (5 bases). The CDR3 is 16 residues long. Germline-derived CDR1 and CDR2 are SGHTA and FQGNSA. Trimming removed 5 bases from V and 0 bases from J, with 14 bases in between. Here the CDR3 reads CASSPGGPLSNQPQHF. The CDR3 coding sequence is TGTGCCAGCAGCCCCGGGGGACCCCTTAGCAATCAGCCCCAGCATTTT.

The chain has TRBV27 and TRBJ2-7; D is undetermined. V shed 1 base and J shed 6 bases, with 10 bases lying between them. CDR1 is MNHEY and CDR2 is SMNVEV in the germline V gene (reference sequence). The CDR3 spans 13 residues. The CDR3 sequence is CASSLFPRGEQYF. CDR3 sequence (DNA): TGTGCCAGCAGTTTATTCCCCAGAGGCGAGCAGTACTTC.

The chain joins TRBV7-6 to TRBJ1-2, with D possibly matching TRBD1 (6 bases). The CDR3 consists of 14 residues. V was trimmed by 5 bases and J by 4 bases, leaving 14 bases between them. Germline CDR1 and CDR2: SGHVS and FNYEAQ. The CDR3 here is CASSEGGRSYGYTF. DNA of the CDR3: TGTGCCAGCAGCGAGGGGGGGCGCAGCTATGGCTACACCTTC.

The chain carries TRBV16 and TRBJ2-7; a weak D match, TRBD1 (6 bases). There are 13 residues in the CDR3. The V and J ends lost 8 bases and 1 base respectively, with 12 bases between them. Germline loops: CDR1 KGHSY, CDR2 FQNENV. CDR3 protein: CASGTGPSYEQYF. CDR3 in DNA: TGTGCCAGCGGTACAGGGCCGTCCTACGAGCAGTACTTC.

The DNA of the CDR3 is TGTGCCATCAGTGAGACAGGACAGGGGGAAGTATCGGTCAAAAACATTCAGTACTTC. This sequence encodes CAISETGQGEVSVKNIQYF. This rearrangement joins TRBV10-3 to TRBJ2-4, with 10 bases fitting TRBD1. CDR1 is ENHRY and CDR2 is SYGVKD in the germline V gene. This CDR3 is 19 amino acids long. J gave up 3 bases and V 2 bases, and 13 bases lay outside the gene matches.